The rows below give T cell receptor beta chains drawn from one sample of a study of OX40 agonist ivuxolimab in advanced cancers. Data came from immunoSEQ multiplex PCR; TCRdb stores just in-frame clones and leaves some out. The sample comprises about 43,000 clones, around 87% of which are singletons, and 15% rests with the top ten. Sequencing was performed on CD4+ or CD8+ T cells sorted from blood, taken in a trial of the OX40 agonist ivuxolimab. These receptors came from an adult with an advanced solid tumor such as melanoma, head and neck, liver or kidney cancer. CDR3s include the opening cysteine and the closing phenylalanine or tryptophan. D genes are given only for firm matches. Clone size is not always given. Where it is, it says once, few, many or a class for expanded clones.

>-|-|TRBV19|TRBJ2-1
CASSIWGGTEQFF
TGTGCCAGTAGTATCTGGGGCGGGACCGAGCAGTTCTTC
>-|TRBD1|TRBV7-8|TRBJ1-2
CASSLYPGQPYGYTF
TGTGCCAGCAGCTTATACCCGGGACAGCCCTATGGCTACACCTTC
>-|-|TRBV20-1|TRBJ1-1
CSARSGTEAFF
TGCAGCGCTCGGTCAGGGACTGAAGCTTTCTTT
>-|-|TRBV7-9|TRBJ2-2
CATLRWLDTGELFF
TGTGCCACCCTCCGTTGGCTAGACACCGGGGAGCTGTTTTTT
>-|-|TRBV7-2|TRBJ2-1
CASSLAGGSDGQFF
TGTGCCAGCAGCTTAGCGGGCGGGTCAGACGGGCAGTTCTTC
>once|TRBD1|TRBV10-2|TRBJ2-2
CASRSSDRDLTGELFF
TGCGCCAGCAGATCCAGCGACAGGGACCTCACCGGGGAGCTGTTTTTT
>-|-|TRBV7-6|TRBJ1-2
CASSPKEGYGYTF
TGTGCCAGCAGCCCAAAGGAAGGATATGGCTACACCTTC
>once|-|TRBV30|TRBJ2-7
CAWSIGSYEQYF
TGTGCCTGGAGCATCGGCTCCTACGAGCAGTACTTC
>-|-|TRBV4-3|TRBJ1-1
CASSPQGENTEAFF
TGCGCCAGCAGCCCCCAAGGGGAGAACACTGAAGCTTTCTTT
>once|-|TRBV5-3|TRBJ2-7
CARGGGTEYF
TGTGCGAGAGGAGGGGGAACGGAGTACTTC
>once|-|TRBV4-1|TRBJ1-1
CASSQGENTEAFF
TGCGCCAGCAGCCAAGGTGAGAACACTGAAGCTTTCTTT
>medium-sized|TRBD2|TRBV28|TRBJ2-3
CASTMTSGGTDTQYF
TGTGCCAGCACCATGACTAGCGGGGGGACAGATACGCAGTATTTT
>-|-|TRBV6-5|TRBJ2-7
CASSYSKGQPSYEQYF
TGTGCCAGCAGTTACTCGAAAGGACAGCCCTCCTACGAGCAGTACTTC
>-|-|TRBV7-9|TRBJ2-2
CASSLPPGANTGELFF
TGTGCCAGCAGCTTACCCCCGGGGGCTAACACCGGGGAGCTGTTTTTT
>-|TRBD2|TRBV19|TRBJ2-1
CASSIGTSGRRNEQFF
TGTGCCAGTAGTATAGGGACTAGCGGGAGGCGCAATGAGCAGTTCTTC
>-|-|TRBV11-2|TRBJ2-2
CASSLEWEATGELFF
TGTGCCAGCAGCTTAGAGTGGGAAGCGACCGGGGAGCTGTTTTTT
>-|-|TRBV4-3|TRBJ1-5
CASSQEARPGQPQHF
TGCGCCAGCAGCCAAGAAGCCCGGCCGGGTCAGCCCCAGCATTTT
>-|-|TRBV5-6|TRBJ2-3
CASTKRVTDTQYF
TGTGCCAGCACCAAAAGAGTCACAGATACGCAGTATTTT
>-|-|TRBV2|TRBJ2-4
CASSLSTWDIQYF
TGTGCCAGCAGTCTTTCTACGTGGGACATTCAGTACTTC
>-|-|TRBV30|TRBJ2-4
CAWSVLDADIQYF
TGTGCCTGGAGTGTACTCGACGCCGACATTCAGTACTTC
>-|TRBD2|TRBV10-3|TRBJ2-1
CAISESKAGATYNEQFF
TGTGCCATCAGTGAGTCAAAAGCGGGAGCTACCTACAATGAGCAGTTCTTC
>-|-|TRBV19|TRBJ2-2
CASSIDRTAQRELFF
TGTGCCAGTAGTATAGATAGGACAGCCCAGCGGGAGCTGTTTTTT
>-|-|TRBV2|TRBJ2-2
CASSEVSNTGELFF
TGTGCCAGCAGTGAAGTCAGCAACACCGGGGAGCTGTTTTTT
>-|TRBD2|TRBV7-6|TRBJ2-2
CASSQDGGSNTGELFF
TGTGCCAGCAGCCAAGACGGGGGGTCGAACACCGGGGAGCTGTTTTTT
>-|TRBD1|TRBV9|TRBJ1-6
CASSGNRGPYNSPLHF
TGTGCCAGCAGCGGAAACAGGGGGCCTTATAATTCACCCCTCCACTTT
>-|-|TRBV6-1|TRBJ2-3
CASSAPETSTDTQYF
TGTGCCAGCAGTGCCCCCGAGACTAGCACAGATACGCAGTATTTT
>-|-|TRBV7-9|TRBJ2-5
CASTPGNQETQYF
TGTGCCAGCACCCCGGGAAACCAAGAGACCCAGTACTTC
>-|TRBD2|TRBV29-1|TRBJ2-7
CSVEVAGGLYEQYF
TGCAGCGTTGAAGTTGCGGGAGGGCTCTACGAGCAGTACTTC
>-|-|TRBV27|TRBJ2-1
CASSSSPWNEQFF
TGTGCCAGCAGTTCCTCGCCCTGGAATGAGCAGTTCTTC
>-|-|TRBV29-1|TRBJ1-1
CSGGHLNTEAFF
TGCAGCGGGGGGCACTTGAACACTGAAGCTTTCTTT
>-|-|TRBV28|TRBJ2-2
CASRRVIGRGGANTGELFF
TGTGCCAGCAGAAGAGTCATAGGTCGAGGGGGGGCCAACACCGGGGAGCTGTTTTTT
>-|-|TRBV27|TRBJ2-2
CASSFEGLELFF
TGTGCCAGCAGTTTCGAAGGCTTGGAGCTGTTTTTT
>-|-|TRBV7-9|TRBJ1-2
CASSSPLRDNYGYTF
TGTGCCAGCAGCTCTCCCCTTCGAGATAACTATGGCTACACCTTC
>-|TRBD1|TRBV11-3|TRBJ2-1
CASSPRQGAVEQFF
TGTGCCAGCAGCCCGAGACAGGGGGCGGTTGAGCAGTTCTTC
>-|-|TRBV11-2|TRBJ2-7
CASSSPITPYEQYF
TGTGCCAGCAGCTCACCCATAACACCCTACGAGCAGTACTTC
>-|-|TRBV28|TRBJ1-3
CASSFPGHSGNTIYF
TGTGCCAGCAGTTTCCCAGGCCACTCTGGAAACACCATATATTTT
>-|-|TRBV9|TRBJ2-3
CASSVGGGDTQYF
TGTGCCAGCAGCGTAGGTGGGGGAGATACGCAGTATTTT
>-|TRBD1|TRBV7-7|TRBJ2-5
CASSSGTGGETQYF
TGTGCCAGCAGCTCCGGGACAGGAGGTGAGACCCAGTACTTC
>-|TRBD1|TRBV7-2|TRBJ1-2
CASSLREGAHYGYTF
TGTGCCAGCAGCTTACGAGAGGGGGCCCACTATGGCTACACCTTC
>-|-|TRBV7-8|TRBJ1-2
CASSLEGRGYGYTF
TGTGCCAGCAGCTTAGAGGGGCGCGGCTATGGCTACACCTTC
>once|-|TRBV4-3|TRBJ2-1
CASSQDSRGDDLNEQFF
TGCGCCAGCAGCCAAGACTCGCGCGGAGACGATTTAAATGAGCAGTTCTTC
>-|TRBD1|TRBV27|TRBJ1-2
CASSLRQGDYTF
TGTGCCAGCAGTTTAAGGCAGGGGGACTACACCTTC
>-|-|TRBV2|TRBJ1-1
CASNPGDTEAFF
TGTGCCAGCAATCCGGGAGACACTGAAGCTTTCTTT
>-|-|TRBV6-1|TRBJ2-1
CASSDTRTYNEQFF
TGTGCCAGCAGTGACACTCGAACCTACAATGAGCAGTTCTTC
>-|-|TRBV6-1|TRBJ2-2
CASSENPVGELFF
TGTGCCAGCAGTGAAAATCCAGTCGGGGAGCTGTTTTTT
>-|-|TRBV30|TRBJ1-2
CAWSVLGGGYTF
TGTGCCTGGAGTGTACTAGGGGGTGGCTACACCTTC
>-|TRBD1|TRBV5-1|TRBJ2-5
CASSPRLGQGVETQYF
TGCGCCAGCAGCCCCCGTTTGGGACAGGGGGTAGAGACCCAGTACTTC
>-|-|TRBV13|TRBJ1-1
CASSLDRESTEAFF
TGTGCCAGCAGCTTAGACAGGGAGAGTACTGAAGCTTTCTTT
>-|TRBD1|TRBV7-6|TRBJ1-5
CASSLGTGSPPQHF
TGTGCCAGCAGCTTAGGGACAGGTAGCCCGCCCCAGCATTTT
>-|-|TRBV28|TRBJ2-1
CASSFQPPGGNEQFF
TGTGCCAGCAGTTTCCAACCCCCAGGGGGGAATGAGCAGTTCTTC
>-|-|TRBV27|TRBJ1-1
CASSFVDGTEAFF
TGTGCCAGCAGTTTTGTGGATGGGACTGAAGCTTTCTTT
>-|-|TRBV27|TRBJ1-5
CASSSGGSNQPQHF
TGTGCCAGCAGTTCGGGGGGTAGCAATCAGCCCCAGCATTTT
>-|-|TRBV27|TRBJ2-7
CASSQRVSGDEQYF
TGTGCCAGCAGCCAAAGAGTGTCTGGGGACGAGCAGTACTTC
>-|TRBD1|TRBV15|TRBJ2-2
CATSIPPGQGAGGELFF
TGTGCCACCAGCATCCCCCCGGGACAGGGGGCGGGCGGGGAGCTGTTTTTT
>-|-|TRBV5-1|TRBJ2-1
CASRLEGYNEQFF
TGCGCCAGCAGATTGGAGGGGTACAATGAGCAGTTCTTC
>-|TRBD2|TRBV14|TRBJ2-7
CASSQGFAGDSFITYEQYF
TGTGCCAGCAGCCAAGGGTTCGCGGGGGACTCCTTTATCACCTACGAGCAGTACTTC
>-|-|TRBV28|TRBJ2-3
CASLATGGMADTPYF
TGTGCCTCCCTGGCGACCGGCGGGATGGCAGATACGCCCTATTTT
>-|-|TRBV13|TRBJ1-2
CASSSRTRGNYGYTF
TGTGCCAGCAGCTCCCGGACCCGGGGGAACTATGGCTACACCTTC
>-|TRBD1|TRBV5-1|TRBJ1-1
CASSSGTGGFGTEAFF
TGCGCCAGCAGCTCCGGGACAGGGGGCTTTGGCACTGAAGCTTTCTTT